These 23 T cell receptor beta chains were all obtained from the same sample, sequenced in a study of CD8+ T cells in alopecia areata. RNA extraction was followed by reverse transcription into cDNA, which acted as the sequencing template. Only in-frame clones appear in the TCRdb table, and some are missing; sequencing was by immunoSEQ multiplex PCR. The repertoire holds 98,000 or so clones, almost 60% seen once, with more than 20% in the top ten. Sequencing used CD8+ T cells sorted from blood. The receptor set was obtained from a human donor in good health.

This clone was observed a few times. This chain uses TRBV29-1 with TRBJ2-3, with D unclear. Looked up from germline, CDR1 is SQVTM and CDR2 is ANQGSEA. V dropped 7 bases and J dropped 5 bases, with 10 bases sitting between them. The CDR3 extends over 11 amino acids. This chain's CDR3 is CSGEKGDTQYF. The CDR3 DNA reads as TGCAGCGGGGAAAAGGGAGATACGCAGTATTTT.

This clone came up a few times. This CDR3 reads CASSFTYNEQFF. Here the CDR3 DNA reads TGTGCCAGCAGTTTCACCTACAATGAGCAGTTCTTC. This rearrangement joins TRBV28 to TRBJ2-1; D is ambiguous. CDR1 is MDHEN and CDR2 is SYDVKM in the germline V gene. V gave up 3 bases and J gave up 2 bases, with 2 bases separating them. This CDR3 is 12 amino acids long.

The J gene is TRBJ2-2, the V gene TRBV29-1; 7 positions match TRBD1. Germline values: CDR1 SQVTM, CDR2 ANQGSEA. Trimming took 8 bases from V and 0 from J; bases not matched to a gene: 3. This CDR3 comprises 13 residues. Here the CDR3 reads CSSTGSNTGELFF. The CDR3 DNA reads as TGCAGCTCGACAGGGTCGAACACCGGGGAGCTGTTTTTT.

The chain carries TRBV29-1 and TRBJ1-2; tentatively, D is TRBD1 (5 bases). CDR3 size: 12 residues. V was shortened by 8 bases and J by 2 bases, with 12 bases between the two germline ends. The germline V gene encodes CDR1 SQVTM and CDR2 ANQGSEA. The CDR3 is CSSKTGNYGYTF. The CDR3 coding sequence is TGCAGCTCGAAAACAGGAAACTATGGCTACACCTTC.

This clone came up once. The chain carries TRBV15 and TRBJ2-1; 8 nucleotides line up with TRBD1. The CDR3 is 15 amino acids. CDR1 LNHNV and CDR2 YYDKDF come from the germline V gene (reference sequence). J was trimmed by 1 base and V by 3 bases; bases with no gene match: 2. CDR3 protein: CATSSRGRSYNEQFF. The CDR3 DNA reads TGTGCCACCAGCAGCAGGGGGCGATCCTACAATGAGCAGTTCTTC.

The V call is TRBV11-2, the J call TRBJ2-7; 8 bases are shared with TRBD1. There are 13 residues in the CDR3. The V segment lost 1 base and the J segment 7 bases; nucleotides outside the gene matches: 3. Germline loops: CDR1 SGHAT, CDR2 FQNNGV. The CDR3 protein is CASSLVRDREQYF. CDR3 nucleotide sequence: TGTGCCAGCAGCTTAGTCCGGGACAGGGAGCAGTACTTC. The variable domain in full, with the rest retrieved from reference TRBV11-2 and TRBJ2-7, is EAGVAQSPRYKIIEKRQSVAFWCNPISGHATLYWYQQILGQGPKLLIQFQNNGVVDDSQLPKDRFSAERLKGVDSTLKIQPAKLEDSAVYLCASSLVRDREQYFGPGTRLTVT.

The CDR3 region has the DNA TGTGCCAGCAGTTGGAGTATGTCTGGAAACACCATATATTTT. This sequence encodes CASSWSMSGNTIYF. The V and J genes are TRBV27 and TRBJ1-3, with D unclear. Germline V gene data show CDR1 as MNHEY and CDR2 as SMNVEV (reference sequence). The CDR3 contains 14 residues. Trimming took off 4 bases at V and 1 base at J, with 8 bases between the two ends.

This clone has a single count. This sequence joins TRBV6-1 and TRBJ1-2; D remains ambiguous. The CDR3 sequence is 11 residues long. Trimming removed 6 bases at V and 0 bases at J, with 2 bases between. Germline-derived CDR1 and CDR2 are MNHNS and SASEGT. The CDR3 DNA reads TGTGCCAGCAGGCCTAACTATGGCTACACCTTC. It yields the protein CASRPNYGYTF.

This chain links TRBV5-1 with TRBJ2-7, with TRBD1 matching 9 bases. The germline CDR1 and CDR2 sequences are SGHRS and YFSETQ. CDR3 length equals 16 residues. The V and J ends lost 0 bases and 4 bases, in that order; junction bases with no gene match: 8. The CDR3: CASSLAPPGQGYEQYF. The CDR3 bases are TGCGCCAGCAGCTTGGCGCCTCCGGGACAGGGTTACGAGCAGTACTTC.

The chain links TRBV2 to TRBJ2-6; a possible D gene is TRBD1 (6 bases). The CDR3 length is 18 residues. The V gene's germline CDR1 is SNHLY and CDR2 FYNNEI. Trimming took 0 bases from V and 0 from J, leaving 12 bases between them. The CDR3 region has the DNA TGTGCCAGCAGTGAAGCTCTGGGACACTACTCTGGGGCCAACGTCCTGACTTTC. Translation gives CASSEALGHYSGANVLTF.

The V and J genes are TRBV29-1 and TRBJ1-1; D is perhaps TRBD1 (6 bases). V lost 7 bases, J lost 1 base, and 10 bases lay in between. The length of the CDR3 is 12 residues. Germline CDR1 is SQVTM and CDR2 is ANQGSEA. CDR3 coding DNA: TGCAGCGCCTTGGACAGGAACACTGAAGCTTTCTTT. It translates to CSALDRNTEAFF.

There are a few counts of this clone. The chain recombines TRBV5-1 with TRBJ2-7; no reliable D call. CDR1 SGHRS and CDR2 YFSETQ come from the germline V gene. The CDR3 length is 15 residues. V lost 2 bases to trimming and J lost 4 bases, with 16 bases between them. This CDR3 reads CASSFFPGGQYEQYF. DNA of the CDR3: TGCGCCAGCAGCTTTTTTCCCGGTGGTCAATACGAGCAGTACTTC.

The chain links TRBV4-2 to TRBJ2-3, with TRBD1 matching 9 bases. Trimming at V came to 1 base and at J to 3 bases, leaving 5 bases not matched to a gene. Germline values: CDR1 LGHNA, CDR2 YNFKEQ. The CDR3 contains 16 residues. The CDR3 loop is CASSQGTGDGTDTQYF. DNA for the CDR3: TGTGCCAGCAGCCAAGGGACAGGGGACGGGACAGATACGCAGTATTTT.

Remarks on this clone: A read error may account for a junction end that differs from germline. The rearrangement uses TRBV5-1 and TRBJ2-4; D gene uncertain. Looked up from germline, CDR1 is SGHRS and CDR2 is YFSETQ. The CDR3 consists of 9 residues. Here the CDR3 reads CASSHLACF. The CDR3 region has the DNA TGCGCCAGCAGCCACCTGGCTTGCTTC.

The chain uses TRBV10-3 and TRBJ2-2; no firm D call. The germline V gene has CDR1 ENHRY and CDR2 SYGVKD. The CDR3 contains 12 residues. Trimming removed 4 bases at V and 7 bases at J, with 7 bases between. CDR3 sequence: CAISATFGELFF. CDR3 nucleotides: TGTGCCATCAGTGCTACGTTCGGGGAGCTGTTTTTT.

This clone was seen a few times. This sequence joins TRBV4-2 and TRBJ2-1; D possibly corresponds to TRBD2 (7 bases). The CDR3 is made up of 14 amino acids. The V gene's germline CDR1 is LGHNA and CDR2 YNFKEQ. Trimming removed 0 bases from V and 9 bases from J, with 12 bases in between. The CDR3 region has the DNA TGTGCCAGCAGCCAAGAGCGGGGGACAAGTGAGCAGTTCTTC. This encodes CASSQERGTSEQFF.

This clone was observed a few times. V is TRBV6-5 and J is TRBJ2-3, with D maybe TRBD2 (5 bases). The CDR3 extends over 14 amino acids. From germline, CDR1 is MNHEY and CDR2 SVGAGI. Trimming pared 5 bases from V and 2 bases from J, leaving 11 bases between. In DNA form, the CDR3 reads TGTGCCAGCAGTCTGGACTTCCCCACAGATACGCAGTATTTT. Its protein is CASSLDFPTDTQYF.

V gene TRBV13 combines with J gene TRBJ2-4; D unclear. The CDR3 is 13 amino acids. V lost 0 bases and J 6 bases, leaving 6 bases between the germline ends. Germline V gene sequence: CDR1 PRHDT, CDR2 FYEKMQ (reference sequence). The chain's CDR3 is CASSLGGRNIQYF. CDR3 DNA sequence: TGTGCCAGCAGCTTAGGGGGTCGAAACATTCAGTACTTC.

The V gene is TRBV7-9, the J gene TRBJ2-5; 15 nucleotides match TRBD2. This CDR3 region has 13 residues. Per germline, CDR1 SEHNR and CDR2 FQNEAQ (reference sequence). J gave up 14 bases and V 5 bases, and 6 bases lay outside the gene matches. In DNA form, the CDR3 reads TGTGCCAGCAGCGAGGGACTAGCGGGGGGCCTCTACTTC. Protein product: CASSEGLAGGLYF.

The chain is built from TRBV5-8 and TRBJ2-7; D ambiguous. The CDR3 length is 14 residues. Germline CDR1 and CDR2: SGHTS and YDEGEE. Deletions cut 2 bases from V and 4 bases from J, with 13 bases between. The CDR3 DNA follows: TGTGCCAGCAGCTTCTGGACGGGCCAATACGAGCAGTACTTC. It yields the protein CASSFWTGQYEQYF.

The CDR3 sequence is CASSDQGEGPKNIQYF. CDR3 in DNA: TGTGCCAGCAGTGACCAGGGAGAGGGCCCTAAAAACATTCAGTACTTC. The V call is TRBV6-1, the J call TRBJ2-4; perhaps D is TRBD1 or TRBD2 (5 bases each). Germline V gene sequence: CDR1 MNHNS, CDR2 SASEGT. The CDR3 is 16 residues long. V gave up 3 bases and J gave up 4 bases, with 16 bases separating them.

This clone was seen just once. This rearrangement joins TRBV5-6 to TRBJ1-1, with 7 bases aligning to TRBD1. Germline V CDR1 and CDR2: SGHDT, YYEEEE. The CDR3 has 14 amino acids. V lost 3 bases and J lost 5; bases outside the gene matches: 7. The DNA of the CDR3 is TGTGCCAGCAGCTGGATGACAGGGACGACTGAAGCTTTCTTT. Its protein product is CASSWMTGTTEAFF.

In DNA, the CDR3 is TGTGCCAGCAGCTCGTATACTGGAAACACCATATATTTT. Translation: CASSSYTGNTIYF. The rearrangement uses TRBV27 and TRBJ1-3; D unresolved. Germline assignment: CDR1 MNHEY and CDR2 SMNVEV (reference sequence). V gave up 6 bases and J gave up 2 bases, with 8 bases separating them. The CDR3 runs 13 residues.